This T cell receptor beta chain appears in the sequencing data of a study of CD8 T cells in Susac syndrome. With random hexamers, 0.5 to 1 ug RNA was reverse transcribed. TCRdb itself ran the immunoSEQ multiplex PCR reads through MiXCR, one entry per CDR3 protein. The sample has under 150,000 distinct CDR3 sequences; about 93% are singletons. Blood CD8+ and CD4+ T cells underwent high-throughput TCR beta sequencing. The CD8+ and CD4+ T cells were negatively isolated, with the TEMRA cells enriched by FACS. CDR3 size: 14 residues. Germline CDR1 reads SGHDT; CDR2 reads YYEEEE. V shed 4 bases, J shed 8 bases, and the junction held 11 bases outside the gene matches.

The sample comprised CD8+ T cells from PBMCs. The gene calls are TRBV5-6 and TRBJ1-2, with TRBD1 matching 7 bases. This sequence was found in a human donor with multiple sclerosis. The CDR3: CASSPLQTGNGYTF. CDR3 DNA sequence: TGTGCCAGCAGCCCTTTACAGACAGGGAACGGCTACACCTTC.